The present entry profiles one TCR beta chain with its context. The record originates from a study of CXCR3-negative and CXCR3-positive naive CD8 T cells. With UMI labels, 5' RACE was used to prepare the TRB cDNA libraries. TCRdb reanalyzed the 5' RACE reads and collapses them to one entry per CDR3 protein, without DNA. The sample totals about 130,000 distinct CDR3 sequences. This CDR3 region has 18 residues. The V call is TRBV12-3 or TRBV12-4, the J call TRBJ2-1; lacking DNA, the TRBD2 call made by TCRdb goes unchecked. This receptor was taken from a human donor in good health. Some clones in this sample may be carry-over from other donors' samples. The sequencing sample was made of naive CXCR3- CD8+ T cells from blood. Sample subset: CD45RO-CCR7+CD27+CD95- naive CD8+ T cells lacking CXCR3 (TNR3-). The CDR3 region is CASSFSPATSGSYNEQFF.